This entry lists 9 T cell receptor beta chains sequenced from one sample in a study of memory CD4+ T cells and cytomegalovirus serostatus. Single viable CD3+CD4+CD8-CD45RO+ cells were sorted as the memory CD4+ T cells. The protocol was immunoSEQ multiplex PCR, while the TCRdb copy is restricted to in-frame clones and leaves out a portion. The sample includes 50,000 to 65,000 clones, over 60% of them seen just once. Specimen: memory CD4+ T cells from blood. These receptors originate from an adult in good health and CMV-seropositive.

This CDR3 reads CASSPREGDNYGYTF. In nucleotides, the CDR3 is TGTGCCAGCTCACCACGAGAGGGGGACAACTATGGCTACACCTTC. The rearrangement joins TRBV18 to TRBJ1-2, with a possible D match to TRBD1 (6 bases). Germline CDR1 and CDR2: KGHSH and LQKENI. The CDR3 covers 15 residues. The germline V and J ends were trimmed by 1 base and 2 bases, with 11 bases remaining between them.

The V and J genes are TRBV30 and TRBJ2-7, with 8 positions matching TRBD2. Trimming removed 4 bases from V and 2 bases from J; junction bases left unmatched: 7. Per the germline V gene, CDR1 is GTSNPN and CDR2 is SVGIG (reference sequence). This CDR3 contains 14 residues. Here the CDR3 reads CAWTPSGLAYEQYF. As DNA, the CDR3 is TGTGCCTGGACGCCTAGCGGGTTAGCCTACGAGCAGTACTTC.

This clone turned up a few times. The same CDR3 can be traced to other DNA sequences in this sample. CDR3 sequence reads: CASSVGTGTDTQYF. The CDR3 DNA reads as TGTGCCAGCAGCGTAGGGACAGGGACAGATACGCAGTATTTT. This rearrangement joins TRBV9 to TRBJ2-3; TRBD1 aligns across 8 bases. Germline loops: CDR1 SGDLS, CDR2 YYNGEE. CDR3 length equals 14 residues. Trimming removed 0 bases from V and 3 bases from J; junction bases left unmatched: 0.

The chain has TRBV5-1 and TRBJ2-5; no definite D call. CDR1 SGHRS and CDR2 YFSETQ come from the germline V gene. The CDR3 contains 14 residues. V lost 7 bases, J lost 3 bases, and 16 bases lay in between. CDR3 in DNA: TGCGCCAGCTATCGGGCCCCCCGGGAAGAGACCCAGTACTTC. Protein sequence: CASYRAPREETQYF.

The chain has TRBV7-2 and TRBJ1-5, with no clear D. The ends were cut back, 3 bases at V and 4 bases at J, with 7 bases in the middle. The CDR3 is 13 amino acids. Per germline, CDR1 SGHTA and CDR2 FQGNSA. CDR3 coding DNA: TGTGCCAGCAGCTTCCCGGGGAATCAGCCCCAGCATTTT. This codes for CASSFPGNQPQHF.

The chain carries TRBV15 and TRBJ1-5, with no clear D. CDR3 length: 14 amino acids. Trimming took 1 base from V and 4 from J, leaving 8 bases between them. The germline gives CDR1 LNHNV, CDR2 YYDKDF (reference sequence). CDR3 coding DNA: TGTGCCACCAGCAGAGTTACAGCAAATCAGCCCCAGCATTTT. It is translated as CATSRVTANQPQHF.

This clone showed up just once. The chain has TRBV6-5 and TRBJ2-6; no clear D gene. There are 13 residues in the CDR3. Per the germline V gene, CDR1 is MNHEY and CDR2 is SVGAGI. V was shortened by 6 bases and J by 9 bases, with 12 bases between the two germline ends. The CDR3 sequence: CASRPTTDNVLTF. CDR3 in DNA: TGTGCCAGCAGACCTACGACGGACAACGTCCTGACTTTC.

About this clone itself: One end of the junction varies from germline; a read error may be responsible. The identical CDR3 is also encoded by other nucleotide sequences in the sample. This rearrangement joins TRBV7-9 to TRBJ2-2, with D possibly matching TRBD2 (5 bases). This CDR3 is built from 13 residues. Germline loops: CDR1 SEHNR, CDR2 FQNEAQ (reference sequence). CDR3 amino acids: CASSLEFHGELFF. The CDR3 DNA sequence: TGTGCCAGCAGCTTAGAGTTTCACGGGGAGCTATTTTTT.

CDR3 residues: CASSIQAGGRHGYTF. The CDR3 bases are TGTGCCAGTAGTATACAGGCAGGGGGACGTCATGGCTACACCTTC. This rearrangement joins TRBV19 to TRBJ1-2; 7 bases agree with TRBD1. The CDR3 sequence is 15 residues long. V shed 2 bases, J shed 6 bases, and the junction held 9 bases outside the gene matches. Germline V gene sequence: CDR1 LNHDA, CDR2 SQIVND (reference sequence).